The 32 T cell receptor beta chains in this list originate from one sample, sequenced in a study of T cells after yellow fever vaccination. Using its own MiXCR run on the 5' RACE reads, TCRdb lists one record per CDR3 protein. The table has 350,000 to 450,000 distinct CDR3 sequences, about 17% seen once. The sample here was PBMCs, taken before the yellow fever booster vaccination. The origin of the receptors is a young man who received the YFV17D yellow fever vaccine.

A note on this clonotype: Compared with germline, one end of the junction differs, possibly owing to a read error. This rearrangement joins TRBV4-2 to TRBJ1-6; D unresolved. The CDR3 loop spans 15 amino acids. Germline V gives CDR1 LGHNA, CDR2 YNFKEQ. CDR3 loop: CASSEEPVSNSPLHF. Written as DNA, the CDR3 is TGTGCCAGCAGCGAAGAGCCCGTATCAAATTCACCCCTCCACTTT.

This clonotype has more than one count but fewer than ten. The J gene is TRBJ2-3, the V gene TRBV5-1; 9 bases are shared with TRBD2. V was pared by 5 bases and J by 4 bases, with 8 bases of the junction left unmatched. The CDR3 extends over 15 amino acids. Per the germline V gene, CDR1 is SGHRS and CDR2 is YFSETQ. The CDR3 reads CASRERGEIADTQYF. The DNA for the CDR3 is TGCGCCAGCAGGGAGCGGGGGGAAATCGCAGATACGCAGTATTTT.

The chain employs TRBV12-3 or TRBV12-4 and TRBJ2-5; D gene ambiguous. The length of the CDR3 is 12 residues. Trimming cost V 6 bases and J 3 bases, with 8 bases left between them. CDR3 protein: CASRYKEETQYF. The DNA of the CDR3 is TGTGCCAGCAGGTACAAGGAAGAGACCCAGTACTTC.

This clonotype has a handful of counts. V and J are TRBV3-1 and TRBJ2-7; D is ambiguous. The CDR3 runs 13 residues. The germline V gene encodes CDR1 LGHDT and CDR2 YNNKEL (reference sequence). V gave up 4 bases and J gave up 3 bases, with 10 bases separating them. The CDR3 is CASSLGRNYEQYF. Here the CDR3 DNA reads TGTGCCAGCAGCCTAGGACGGAACTACGAGCAGTACTTC.

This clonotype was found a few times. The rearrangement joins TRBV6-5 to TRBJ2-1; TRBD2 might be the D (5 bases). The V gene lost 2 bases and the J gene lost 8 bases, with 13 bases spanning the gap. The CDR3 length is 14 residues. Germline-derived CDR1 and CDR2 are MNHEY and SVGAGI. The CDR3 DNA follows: TGTGCCAGCAGTTACGCCGGGGTTAGGCATGAGCAGTTCTTC. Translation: CASSYAGVRHEQFF.

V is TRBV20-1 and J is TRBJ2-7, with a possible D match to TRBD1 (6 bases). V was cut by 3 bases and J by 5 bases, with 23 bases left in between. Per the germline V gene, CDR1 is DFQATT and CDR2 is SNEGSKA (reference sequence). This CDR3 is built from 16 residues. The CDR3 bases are TGCAGTGCTAGTTCAAGGGGGAGACTATTCATCCACGAGCAGTACTTC. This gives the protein CSASSRGRLFIHEQYF.

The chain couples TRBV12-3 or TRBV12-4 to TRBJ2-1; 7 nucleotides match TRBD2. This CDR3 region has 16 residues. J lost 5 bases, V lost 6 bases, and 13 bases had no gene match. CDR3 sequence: CASRSTALARHNEQFF. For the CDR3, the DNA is TGTGCCAGCAGGTCTACCGCACTAGCGCGCCACAATGAGCAGTTCTTC.

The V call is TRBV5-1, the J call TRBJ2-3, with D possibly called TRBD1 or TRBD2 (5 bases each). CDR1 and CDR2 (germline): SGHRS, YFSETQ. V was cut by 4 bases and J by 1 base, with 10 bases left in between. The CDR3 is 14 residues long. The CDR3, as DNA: TGCGCCAGCAGCCGGGACCAGGGCACAGATACGCAGTATTTT. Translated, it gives CASSRDQGTDTQYF.

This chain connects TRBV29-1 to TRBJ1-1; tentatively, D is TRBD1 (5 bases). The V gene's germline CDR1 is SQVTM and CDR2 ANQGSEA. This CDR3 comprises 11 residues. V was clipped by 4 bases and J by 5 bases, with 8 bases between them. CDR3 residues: CSVVRGTEAFF. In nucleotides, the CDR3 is TGCAGCGTTGTTAGGGGAACTGAAGCTTTCTTT.

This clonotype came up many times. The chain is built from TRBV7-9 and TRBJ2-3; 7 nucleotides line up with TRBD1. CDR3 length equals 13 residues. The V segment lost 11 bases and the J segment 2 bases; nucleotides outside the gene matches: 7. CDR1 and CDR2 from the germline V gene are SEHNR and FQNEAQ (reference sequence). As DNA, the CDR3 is TGTGCCGGGCTGAGGGGGCCCACAGATACGCAGTATTTT. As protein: CAGLRGPTDTQYF.

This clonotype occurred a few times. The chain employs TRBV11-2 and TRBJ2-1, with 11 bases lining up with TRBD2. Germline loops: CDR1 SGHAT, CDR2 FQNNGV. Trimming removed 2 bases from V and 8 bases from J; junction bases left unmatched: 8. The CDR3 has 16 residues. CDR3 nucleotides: TGTGCCAGCAGCTTAAAACTAGCGGGGGATAGGGATGAGCAGTTCTTC. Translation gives CASSLKLAGDRDEQFF.

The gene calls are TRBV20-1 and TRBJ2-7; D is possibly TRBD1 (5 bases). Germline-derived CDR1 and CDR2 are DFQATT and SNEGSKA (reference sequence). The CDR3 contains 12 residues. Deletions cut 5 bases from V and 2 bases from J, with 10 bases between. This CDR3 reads CSAPKDTYEQYF. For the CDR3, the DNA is TGCAGTGCTCCTAAGGACACCTACGAGCAGTACTTC.

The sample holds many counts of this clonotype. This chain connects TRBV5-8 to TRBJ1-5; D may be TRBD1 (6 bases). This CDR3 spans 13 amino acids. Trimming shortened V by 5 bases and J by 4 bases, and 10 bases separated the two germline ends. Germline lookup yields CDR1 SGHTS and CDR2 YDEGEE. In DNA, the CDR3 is TGTGCCAGCAGTCGGGGGGCTAATCAGCCCCAGCATTTT. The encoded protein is CASSRGANQPQHF.

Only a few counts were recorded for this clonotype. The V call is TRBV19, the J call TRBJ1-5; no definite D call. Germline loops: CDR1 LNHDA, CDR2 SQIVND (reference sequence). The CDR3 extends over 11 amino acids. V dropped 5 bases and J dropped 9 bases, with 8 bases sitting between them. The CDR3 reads CASSDRGPQHF. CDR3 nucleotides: TGTGCCAGTAGTGACCGCGGGCCCCAGCATTTT.

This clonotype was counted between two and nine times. The CDR3 sequence is CSVVGLATSYEQYF. Written as DNA, the CDR3 is TGCAGCGTTGTCGGGCTAGCGACCTCCTACGAGCAGTACTTC. The chain combines TRBV29-1 with TRBJ2-7, with a possible D match to TRBD2 (6 bases). This CDR3 spans 14 amino acids. CDR1 is SQVTM, CDR2 ANQGSEA, per germline. The germline V and J ends were trimmed by 4 bases and 0 bases, with 13 bases remaining between them.

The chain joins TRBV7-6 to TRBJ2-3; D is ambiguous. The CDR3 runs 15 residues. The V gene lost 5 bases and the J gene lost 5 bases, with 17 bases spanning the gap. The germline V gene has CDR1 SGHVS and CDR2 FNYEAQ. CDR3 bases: TGTGCCAGCAGCCCGAGTGTGGACGAGAAAGATACGCAGTATTTT. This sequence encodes CASSPSVDEKDTQYF. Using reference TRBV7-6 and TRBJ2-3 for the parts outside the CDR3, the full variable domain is GAGVSQSPRYKVTKRGQDVALRCDPISGHVSLYWYRQALGQGPEFLTYFNYEAQQDKSGLPNDRFSAERPEGSISTLTIQRTEQRDSAMYRCASSPSVDEKDTQYFGPGTRLTVL.

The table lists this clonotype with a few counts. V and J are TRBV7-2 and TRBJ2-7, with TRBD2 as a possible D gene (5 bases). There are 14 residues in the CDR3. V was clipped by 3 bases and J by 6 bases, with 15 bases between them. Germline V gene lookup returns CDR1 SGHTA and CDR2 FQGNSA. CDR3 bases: TGTGCCAGCAGCTTGGCCGAATGGGGAGCCGAGCAGTACTTC. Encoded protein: CASSLAEWGAEQYF.

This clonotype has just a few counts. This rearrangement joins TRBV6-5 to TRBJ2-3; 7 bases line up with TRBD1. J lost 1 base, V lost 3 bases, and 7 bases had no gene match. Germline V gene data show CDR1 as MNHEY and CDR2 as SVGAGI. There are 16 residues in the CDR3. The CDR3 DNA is TGTGCCAGCAGTTATCAGTCCGACAGGGGCACAGATACGCAGTATTTT. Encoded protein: CASSYQSDRGTDTQYF.

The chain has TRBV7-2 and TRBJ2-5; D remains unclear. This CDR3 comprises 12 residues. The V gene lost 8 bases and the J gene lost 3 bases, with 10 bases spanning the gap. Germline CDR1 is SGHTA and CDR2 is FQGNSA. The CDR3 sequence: CASRSVKETQYF. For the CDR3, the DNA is TGTGCCAGCCGCAGCGTAAAAGAGACCCAGTACTTC.

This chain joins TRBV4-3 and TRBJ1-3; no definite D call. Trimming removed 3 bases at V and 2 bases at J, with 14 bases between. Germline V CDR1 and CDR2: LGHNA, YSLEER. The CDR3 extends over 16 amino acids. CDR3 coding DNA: TGCGCCAGCAGCCAGGCTAGTACGTCCGCTGGAAACACCATATATTTT. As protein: CASSQASTSAGNTIYF.

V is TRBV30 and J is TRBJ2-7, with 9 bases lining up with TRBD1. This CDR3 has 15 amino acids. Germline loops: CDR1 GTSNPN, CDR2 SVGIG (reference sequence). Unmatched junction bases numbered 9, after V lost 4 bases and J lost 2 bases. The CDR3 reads CAWKGDREGAYEQYF. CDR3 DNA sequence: TGTGCCTGGAAGGGGGACAGGGAGGGGGCCTACGAGCAGTACTTC.

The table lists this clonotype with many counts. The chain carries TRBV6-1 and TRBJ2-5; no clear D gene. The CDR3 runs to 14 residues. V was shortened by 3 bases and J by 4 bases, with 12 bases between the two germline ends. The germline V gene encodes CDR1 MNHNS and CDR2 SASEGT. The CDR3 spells CASSEGPNGETQYF. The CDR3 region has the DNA TGTGCCAGCAGTGAGGGCCCGAACGGAGAGACCCAGTACTTC.

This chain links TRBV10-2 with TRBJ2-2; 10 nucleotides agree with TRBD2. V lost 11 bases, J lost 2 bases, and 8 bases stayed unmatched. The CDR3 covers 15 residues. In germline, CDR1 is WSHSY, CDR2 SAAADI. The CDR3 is CACTGTSVNTGELFF. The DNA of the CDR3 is TGCGCCTGCACCGGGACTAGCGTTAACACCGGGGAGCTGTTTTTT.

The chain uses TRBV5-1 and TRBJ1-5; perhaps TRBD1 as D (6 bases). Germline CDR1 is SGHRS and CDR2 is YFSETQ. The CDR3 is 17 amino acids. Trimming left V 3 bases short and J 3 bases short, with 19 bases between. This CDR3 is CASSWGGAEGINQPQHF. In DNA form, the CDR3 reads TGCGCCAGCAGCTGGGGGGGCGCGGAGGGGATCAATCAGCCCCAGCATTTT.

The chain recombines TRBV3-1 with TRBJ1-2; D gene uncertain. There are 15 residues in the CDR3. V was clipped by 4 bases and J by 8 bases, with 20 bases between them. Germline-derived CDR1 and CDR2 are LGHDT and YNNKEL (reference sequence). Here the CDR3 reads CASSRQVGFGSGYTF. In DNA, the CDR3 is TGTGCCAGCAGCCGCCAGGTAGGATTCGGTAGCGGCTACACCTTC. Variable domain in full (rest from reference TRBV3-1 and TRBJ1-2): DTAVSQTPKYLVTQMGNDKSIKCEQNLGHDTMYWYKQDSKKFLKIMFSYNNKELIINETVPNRFSPKSPDKAHLNLHINSLELGDSAVYFCASSRQVGFGSGYTFGSGTRLTVV.

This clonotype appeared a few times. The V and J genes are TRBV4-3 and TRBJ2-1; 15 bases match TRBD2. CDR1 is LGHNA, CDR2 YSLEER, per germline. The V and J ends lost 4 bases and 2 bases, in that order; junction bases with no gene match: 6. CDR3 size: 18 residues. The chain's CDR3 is CASSLGLAGGGTYNEQFF. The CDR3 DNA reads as TGCGCCAGCAGCCTGGGACTAGCGGGGGGAGGAACCTACAATGAGCAGTTCTTC.

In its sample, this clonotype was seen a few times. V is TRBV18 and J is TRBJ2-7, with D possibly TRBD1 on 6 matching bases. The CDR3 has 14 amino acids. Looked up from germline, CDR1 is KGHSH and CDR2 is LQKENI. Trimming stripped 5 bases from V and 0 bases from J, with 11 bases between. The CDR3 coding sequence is TGTGCCAGCTCAGGACAGCGGAGCTCCTACGAGCAGTACTTC. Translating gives CASSGQRSSYEQYF.

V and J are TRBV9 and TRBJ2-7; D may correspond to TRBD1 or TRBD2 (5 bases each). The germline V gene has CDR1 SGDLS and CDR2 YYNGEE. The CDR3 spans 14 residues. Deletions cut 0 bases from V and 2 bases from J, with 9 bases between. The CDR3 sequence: CASSVDVGAYEQYV. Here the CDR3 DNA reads TGTGCCAGCAGCGTAGACGTGGGGGCCTACGAGCAGTACGTC.

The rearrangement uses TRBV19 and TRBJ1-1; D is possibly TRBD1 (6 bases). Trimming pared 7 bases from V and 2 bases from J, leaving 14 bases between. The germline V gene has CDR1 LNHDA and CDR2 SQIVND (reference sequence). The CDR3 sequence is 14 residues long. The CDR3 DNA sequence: TGTGCCAGTAAGACCGGGACACTTAACACTGAAGCTTTCTTT. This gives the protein CASKTGTLNTEAFF.

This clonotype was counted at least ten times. The CDR3: CASSLSGANVLTF. CDR3 sequence (DNA): TGTGCCAGCAGTCTATCTGGGGCCAACGTCCTGACTTTC. V is TRBV5-6 and J is TRBJ2-6; D call uncertain. Germline CDR1 SGHDT, CDR2 YYEEEE. CDR3 size: 13 residues. Between the trimmed V and J ends, which lost 5 bases and 1 base, there was a span of 4 bases. The full variable domain, its missing parts supplied by reference TRBV5-6 and TRBJ2-6, is DAGVTQSPTHLIKTRGQQVTLRCSPKSGHDTVSWYQQALGQGPQFIFQYYEEEERQRGNFPDRFSGHQFPNYSSELNVNALLLGDSALYLCASSLSGANVLTFGAGSRLTVL.

The CDR3 loop reads CASSQLLETQYF. CDR3 in DNA: TGTGCCAGCAGCCAACTACTGGAGACCCAGTACTTC. This chain joins TRBV7-2 and TRBJ2-5; no clear D. The CDR3 is made up of 12 amino acids. Looked up from germline, CDR1 is SGHTA and CDR2 is FQGNSA. V lost 5 bases and J lost 5, with 9 bases in between.

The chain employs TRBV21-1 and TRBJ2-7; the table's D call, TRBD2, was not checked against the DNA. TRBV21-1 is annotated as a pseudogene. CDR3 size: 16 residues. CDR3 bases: TGTGCCAGCAGCTGGAAGGCCTCGGACGGAGAGTACGAGCAGTACGTC. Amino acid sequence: CASSWKASDGEYEQYV.